A selection of T cell receptor beta chains follows, all from one sample in a study of T-cell memory formation after mild COVID-19. A single record per CDR3 protein comes from TCRdb applying MiXCR to the 5' RACE reads. The profile shows a few hundred thousand distinct CDR3 sequences, roughly 20% of them singletons. Sequenced input: PBMCs or a T cell subset sorted from them (not recorded which). These receptors were obtained from an adult woman who had mild COVID-19 (a few samples of this study predate the infection). Cell type and time point are not known. Each CDR3 is given with its conserved first and last residue. Each record gives: V gene, clone size, D gene, J gene, CDR3 protein, CDR3 DNA. A D gene is named only where the DNA matches it firmly. Clone size is given for some rows only: seen once, a few or many times, or a class if the clone is expanded.

v_call: TRBV5-5
clone_size: .
d_call: .
j_call: TRBJ1-1
cdr3_aa: CASSLELGVNTEAFF
cdr3_nt: TGTGCCAGCAGCTTGGAGCTGGGGGTGAACACTGAAGCTTTCTTT

v_call: TRBV12-3/TRBV12-4
clone_size: .
d_call: TRBD2
j_call: TRBJ2-1
cdr3_aa: CASSQRSGGSYNEQFF
cdr3_nt: TGTGCCAGCAGTCAAAGAAGCGGGGGCTCCTACAATGAGCAGTTCTTC

v_call: TRBV5-1
clone_size: few
d_call: .
j_call: TRBJ2-1
cdr3_aa: CASSLEQGWDNEQFF
cdr3_nt: TGCGCCAGCAGCTTGGAACAGGGCTGGGACAATGAGCAGTTCTTC

v_call: TRBV7-2
clone_size: few
d_call: .
j_call: TRBJ1-6
cdr3_aa: CASSRPAGGRGYSPLHF
cdr3_nt: TGTGCCAGCAGCCGCCCCGCGGGGGGGCGGGGATATTCACCCCTCCACTTT

v_call: TRBV9
clone_size: .
d_call: .
j_call: TRBJ2-1
cdr3_aa: CASSVGSSERYNEQFF
cdr3_nt: TGTGCCAGCAGCGTAGGCTCTTCGGAACGGTACAATGAGCAGTTCTTC

v_call: TRBV12-3/TRBV12-4
clone_size: few
d_call: TRBD1
j_call: TRBJ2-1
cdr3_aa: CASSRQGVGEQFF
cdr3_nt: TGTGCCAGCAGTCGACAGGGGGTGGGTGAGCAGTTCTTC

v_call: TRBV6-2/TRBV6-3
clone_size: .
d_call: TRBD1
j_call: TRBJ2-5
cdr3_aa: CASRVTGEETQYF
cdr3_nt: TGTGCCAGCAGAGTGACAGGGGAAGAGACCCAGTACTTC

v_call: TRBV7-8
clone_size: .
d_call: .
j_call: TRBJ2-7
cdr3_aa: CASSRGFDYEQYF
cdr3_nt: TGTGCCAGCAGCAGGGGGTTCGACTACGAGCAGTACTTC

v_call: TRBV28
clone_size: few
d_call: TRBD2
j_call: TRBJ2-7
cdr3_aa: CASSLGTSGSVYEQYF
cdr3_nt: TGTGCCAGCAGTTTAGGGACTAGCGGGAGTGTCTACGAGCAGTACTTC

v_call: TRBV19
clone_size: .
d_call: .
j_call: TRBJ2-1
cdr3_aa: CASSELNTYNEQFF
cdr3_nt: TGTGCCAGTAGTGAACTAAACACCTACAATGAGCAGTTCTTC

v_call: TRBV11-3
clone_size: .
d_call: .
j_call: TRBJ1-4
cdr3_aa: CASTQGGGEKLFF
cdr3_nt: TGTGCCAGCACACAGGGAGGAGGTGAAAAACTGTTTTTT

v_call: TRBV13
clone_size: .
d_call: TRBD1
j_call: TRBJ2-1
cdr3_aa: CASSLPGTGNNEQFF
cdr3_nt: TGTGCCAGCAGCCTACCCGGGACAGGGAACAATGAGCAGTTCTTC

v_call: TRBV7-2
clone_size: .
d_call: TRBD2
j_call: TRBJ2-7
cdr3_aa: CASSTGLAGGKYEQYF
cdr3_nt: TGTGCCAGCAGCACCGGACTAGCGGGGGGGAAGTACGAGCAGTACTTC

v_call: TRBV7-8
clone_size: few
d_call: .
j_call: TRBJ2-7
cdr3_aa: CASSMAGRTYEQYF
cdr3_nt: TGTGCCAGCAGCATGGCAGGGAGAACCTACGAGCAGTACTTC

v_call: TRBV3-1
clone_size: .
d_call: .
j_call: TRBJ2-1
cdr3_aa: CASSLGLLPENEQFF
cdr3_nt: TGTGCCAGCAGCTTGGGCCTCCTCCCGGAAAATGAGCAGTTCTTC

v_call: TRBV12-3/TRBV12-4
clone_size: .
d_call: .
j_call: TRBJ1-2
cdr3_aa: CASSFNPFRDGYTF
cdr3_nt: TGTGCCAGCAGTTTCAATCCTTTTCGGGATGGCTACACCTTC

v_call: TRBV19
clone_size: many
d_call: .
j_call: TRBJ2-3
cdr3_aa: CASSIGLADTQYF
cdr3_nt: TGTGCCAGTAGTATAGGACTAGCAGATACGCAGTATTTT

v_call: TRBV6-6
clone_size: few
d_call: .
j_call: TRBJ2-1
cdr3_aa: CASSLAPLGNSYNEQFF
cdr3_nt: TGTGCCAGCAGCTTGGCCCCCCTCGGCAACTCCTACAATGAGCAGTTCTTC

v_call: TRBV11-2
clone_size: few
d_call: .
j_call: TRBJ1-1
cdr3_aa: CASSLAWTAEAFF
cdr3_nt: TGTGCCAGCAGCTTAGCCTGGACAGCTGAAGCTTTCTTT

v_call: TRBV30
clone_size: .
d_call: .
j_call: TRBJ1-1
cdr3_aa: CAWSQGRAEAFF
cdr3_nt: TGTGCCTGGAGCCAGGGGAGGGCTGAAGCTTTCTTT

v_call: TRBV5-1
clone_size: .
d_call: .
j_call: TRBJ2-7
cdr3_aa: CASSSDPDGTYEQYF
cdr3_nt: TGCGCCAGCAGCTCCGACCCGGACGGCACCTACGAGCAGTACTTC

v_call: TRBV5-1
clone_size: .
d_call: TRBD1
j_call: TRBJ2-5
cdr3_aa: CASSGGQPSGETQYF
cdr3_nt: TGCGCCAGCAGCGGGGGACAGCCCTCAGGAGAGACCCAGTACTTC

v_call: TRBV24-1
clone_size: .
d_call: TRBD1
j_call: TRBJ1-2
cdr3_aa: CATSDGQGYGYTF
cdr3_nt: TGTGCCACCAGTGACGGACAGGGCTATGGCTACACCTTC

v_call: TRBV7-9
clone_size: .
d_call: .
j_call: TRBJ1-1
cdr3_aa: CASSFKGLNTEAFF
cdr3_nt: TGTGCCAGCAGCTTCAAGGGATTGAACACTGAAGCTTTCTTT

v_call: TRBV12-3/TRBV12-4
clone_size: many
d_call: .
j_call: TRBJ2-7
cdr3_aa: CASSFWGGLYEQYF
cdr3_nt: TGTGCCAGCAGTTTTTGGGGGGGGCTTTACGAGCAGTACTTC

v_call: TRBV11-2
clone_size: few
d_call: TRBD1
j_call: TRBJ2-2
cdr3_aa: CASSRDRGLYTGELFF
cdr3_nt: TGTGCCAGCAGCCGGGACAGGGGGCTCTACACCGGGGAGCTGTTTTTT

v_call: TRBV5-1
clone_size: .
d_call: .
j_call: TRBJ2-3
cdr3_aa: CASSWASVGSADTQYF
cdr3_nt: TGCGCCAGCAGCTGGGCTAGCGTCGGGAGTGCAGATACGCAGTATTTT

v_call: TRBV27
clone_size: few
d_call: TRBD2
j_call: TRBJ2-7
cdr3_aa: CASSWTSGRTYEQYF
cdr3_nt: TGTGCCAGCAGTTGGACTAGCGGACGTACCTACGAGCAGTACTTC

v_call: TRBV7-9
clone_size: many
d_call: .
j_call: TRBJ1-2
cdr3_aa: CASSLYYGYTF
cdr3_nt: TGTGCCAGCAGTTTATACTATGGCTACACCTTC

v_call: TRBV20-1
clone_size: .
d_call: .
j_call: TRBJ1-2
cdr3_aa: CSARASWAGNNYGYTF
cdr3_nt: TGCAGTGCTAGAGCTTCATGGGCAGGGAACAACTATGGCTACACCTTC

v_call: TRBV12-3/TRBV12-4
clone_size: .
d_call: .
j_call: TRBJ1-1
cdr3_aa: CASSFAALNTEAFF
cdr3_nt: TGTGCCAGCAGTTTTGCTGCCCTGAACACTGAAGCTTTCTTT

v_call: TRBV29-1
clone_size: few
d_call: TRBD1
j_call: TRBJ2-7
cdr3_aa: CSVAGDRGYEQYF
cdr3_nt: TGCAGCGTTGCGGGGGACAGGGGATACGAGCAGTACTTC

v_call: TRBV20-1
clone_size: .
d_call: .
j_call: TRBJ1-5
cdr3_aa: CSARDRRLSNQPQHF
cdr3_nt: TGCAGTGCTAGAGATCGGCGGCTTAGCAATCAGCCCCAGCATTTT

v_call: TRBV7-2
clone_size: .
d_call: .
j_call: TRBJ1-3
cdr3_aa: CASSSRSRSGNTIYF
cdr3_nt: TGTGCCAGCAGCTCCCGTAGTAGATCTGGAAACACCATATATTTT

v_call: TRBV11-2
clone_size: .
d_call: .
j_call: TRBJ2-7
cdr3_aa: CASSRGLLTYEQYF
cdr3_nt: TGTGCCAGCAGCAGGGGCCTACTGACCTACGAGCAGTACTTC

v_call: TRBV6-5
clone_size: few
d_call: .
j_call: TRBJ1-5
cdr3_aa: CASSPVRRSNQPQHF
cdr3_nt: TGTGCCAGCAGCCCGGTCCGCCGAAGCAATCAGCCCCAGCATTTT

v_call: TRBV12-3/TRBV12-4
clone_size: many
d_call: TRBD2
j_call: TRBJ2-7
cdr3_aa: CASSGSGGRRGEQYF
cdr3_nt: TGTGCCAGCAGTGGTTCAGGCGGGAGGCGAGGCGAGCAGTACTTC

v_call: TRBV24-1
clone_size: .
d_call: .
j_call: TRBJ2-5
cdr3_aa: CATSATLEETQYF
cdr3_nt: TGTGCCACCAGTGCCACCCTCGAAGAGACCCAGTACTTC

v_call: TRBV7-9
clone_size: .
d_call: .
j_call: TRBJ2-7
cdr3_aa: CASSFSLKSYEQYF
cdr3_nt: TGTGCCAGCAGCTTCTCTCTGAAGTCCTACGAGCAGTACTTC

v_call: TRBV6-5
clone_size: .
d_call: TRBD2
j_call: TRBJ2-5
cdr3_aa: CASSYSSPPGAGWGETQYF
cdr3_nt: TGTGCCAGCAGTTACTCGTCCCCCCCAGGAGCGGGATGGGGGGAGACCCAGTACTTC

v_call: TRBV4-1
clone_size: .
d_call: .
j_call: TRBJ2-5
cdr3_aa: CASSQGRIQETQYF
cdr3_nt: TGCGCCAGCAGTCAGGGACGGATCCAAGAGACCCAGTACTTC

v_call: TRBV4-1
clone_size: .
d_call: .
j_call: TRBJ1-2
cdr3_aa: CASSQDIRTYGYTF
cdr3_nt: TGCGCCAGCAGCCAAGATATTAGGACCTATGGCTACACCTTC

v_call: TRBV5-1
clone_size: many
d_call: .
j_call: TRBJ2-3
cdr3_aa: CASSKSVAARTDTQYF
cdr3_nt: TGCGCCAGCAGCAAGTCGGTAGCGGCCCGCACAGATACGCAGTATTTT

v_call: TRBV24-1
clone_size: .
d_call: .
j_call: TRBJ1-2
cdr3_aa: CATSDPMARGYGYTF
cdr3_nt: TGTGCCACCAGTGATCCCATGGCCAGGGGCTATGGCTACACCTTC

v_call: TRBV24-1
clone_size: .
d_call: .
j_call: TRBJ2-2
cdr3_aa: CATSGTDPGELFF
cdr3_nt: TGTGCCACCAGTGGGACAGATCCCGGGGAGCTGTTTTTT

v_call: TRBV20-1
clone_size: .
d_call: TRBD2
j_call: TRBJ2-1
cdr3_aa: CSASRASGKFEQFF
cdr3_nt: TGCAGTGCTAGTCGGGCTAGCGGGAAGTTTGAGCAGTTCTTC

v_call: TRBV6-2/TRBV6-3
clone_size: .
d_call: TRBD2
j_call: TRBJ2-3
cdr3_aa: CASSLTSETDTQYF
cdr3_nt: TGTGCCAGCAGTTTGACTAGCGAGACAGATACGCAGTATTTT

v_call: TRBV7-8
clone_size: few
d_call: .
j_call: TRBJ2-7
cdr3_aa: CASSLQGQGWPSEQYF
cdr3_nt: TGTGCCAGCAGCCTTCAGGGTCAGGGGTGGCCCTCCGAGCAGTACTTC

v_call: TRBV6-2/TRBV6-3
clone_size: .
d_call: .
j_call: TRBJ2-1
cdr3_aa: CASSSPRGTGNEQFF
cdr3_nt: TGTGCCAGCAGCAGCCCCCGCGGGACGGGCAATGAGCAGTTCTTC

v_call: TRBV20-1
clone_size: .
d_call: .
j_call: TRBJ2-1
cdr3_aa: CSAGGGQFYNEQFF
cdr3_nt: TGCAGTGCCGGGGGCGGACAGTTCTACAATGAGCAGTTCTTC

v_call: TRBV7-3
clone_size: few
d_call: .
j_call: TRBJ2-1
cdr3_aa: CASSSTSGDTYNEQFF
cdr3_nt: TGTGCCAGCAGCTCCACTTCGGGAGACACCTACAATGAGCAGTTCTTC

v_call: TRBV21-1
clone_size: few
d_call: .
j_call: TRBJ2-5
cdr3_aa: CASSKAGRFQETQYF
cdr3_nt: TGTGCCAGCAGCAAAGCGGGCAGATTTCAAGAGACCCAGTACTTC

v_call: TRBV2
clone_size: .
d_call: .
j_call: TRBJ1-4
cdr3_aa: CASSEAGYEKLFF
cdr3_nt: TGTGCCAGCAGTGAAGCAGGATACGAAAAACTGTTTTTT

v_call: TRBV7-9
clone_size: .
d_call: .
j_call: TRBJ2-2
cdr3_aa: CASSPSLAEKTGELFF
cdr3_nt: TGTGCCAGCAGCCCATCACTAGCCGAAAAAACCGGGGAGCTGTTTTTT

v_call: TRBV6-2/TRBV6-3
clone_size: .
d_call: .
j_call: TRBJ1-1
cdr3_aa: CASSSSGFGNTEAFF
cdr3_nt: TGTGCCAGCAGTTCCTCAGGGTTTGGGAACACTGAAGCTTTCTTT